This T cell receptor (beta chain) came from a study of shared clonotypes between healthy human individuals. The CDR3 consists of 15 residues. Germline CDR1 reads SGHDT; CDR2 reads YYEEEE. Trimming stripped 3 bases from V and 3 bases from J, with 16 bases between. Across several immunoSEQ plates, the genomic DNA of each subset was split evenly. Using immunoSEQ multiplex PCR, the repertoire was profiled, and TCRdb retains in-frame clones only, with some absent. The table includes 1.4 million or so clones, approximately 98.5% detected once. There were only Caucasian adults among the donors, and all lived in Nashville, Tennessee.

Sequencing was carried out using naive CD4+ T cells sorted from blood. Subset denoted: CD45RA+ positively selected. This sequence originates from a man aged 30 to 39 in good health. The chain links TRBV5-6 to TRBJ2-7, with D possibly TRBD1 on 5 matching bases. DNA for the CDR3: TGTGCCAGCAGCTCCCGGGTGGGGCAGTTCTACGAGCAGTACTTC. This translates into CASSSRVGQFYEQYF.